This entry lists 8 T cell receptor beta chains sequenced from one sample in a study of T cells in Graves' hyperthyroidism and ophthalmopathy. It was RNA transcripts that yielded the amplified TCR beta CDR3 regions. HTBI primers were the set used in a first-round RT-PCR of the TCR CDR3. TCRdb independently ran MiXCR on the multiplex PCR reads; one entry per CDR3 protein. The sample consists of roughly 510,000 distinct CDR3 sequences, roughly 20% of them appearing once. The source material was blood. The receptor set was obtained from a man younger than 35 with Graves' hyperthyroidism.

This clonotype was detected many times. The chain employs TRBV28 and TRBJ1-1, with TRBD1 matching 11 bases. Per the germline V gene, CDR1 is MDHEN and CDR2 is SYDVKM. The CDR3 extends over 15 amino acids. V lost 5 bases to trimming and J lost 5 bases; unmatched junction nucleotides: 7. CDR3 bases: TGTGCCAGCAGTACGTCCGGGACAGGGGGAACTGAAGCTTTCTTT. Protein: CASSTSGTGGTEAFF.

This clonotype was picked up many times. J is TRBJ1-1 and V is TRBV19; 7 bases match TRBD1. This CDR3 is built from 13 residues. V shed 7 bases, J shed 4 bases, and the junction held 6 bases outside the gene matches. Germline CDR1 is LNHDA and CDR2 is SQIVND (reference sequence). The CDR3 DNA sequence: TGTGCCAGTACAACGGACAGGAGCACTGAAGCTTTCTTT. It yields the protein CASTTDRSTEAFF.

This clonotype was detected a few times. The chain couples TRBV7-2 to TRBJ2-7; D remains unclear. Trimming removed 5 bases from V and 2 bases from J, with 16 bases in between. Germline CDR1 reads SGHTA; CDR2 reads FQGNSA. The CDR3 is 15 amino acids. CDR3 sequence: CASSPNIGKTYEQYF. The CDR3 bases are TGTGCCAGCAGCCCAAACATCGGAAAAACCTACGAGCAGTACTTC.

This clonotype was found a few times. V usage is TRBV4-2 and J usage is TRBJ1-1; tentatively, D is TRBD1 (5 bases). The CDR3 is 15 amino acids. Germline assignment: CDR1 LGHNA and CDR2 YNFKEQ. V dropped 10 bases and J dropped 7 bases, with 25 bases sitting between them. The CDR3 here is CATSSLGESTSEAFF. CDR3 DNA sequence: TGTGCCACCTCATCCCTGGGGGAGTCCACCAGTGAAGCTTTCTTT.

The chain combines TRBV18 with TRBJ1-1, with D perhaps TRBD1 (5 bases). The CDR3 sequence is 14 residues long. V lost 1 base, J lost 5 bases, and 11 bases lay in between. Germline assignment: CDR1 KGHSH and CDR2 LQKENI. In DNA form, the CDR3 reads TGTGCCAGCTCACCACTGCAGGGCCGGACTGAAGCTTTCTTT. Its protein product is CASSPLQGRTEAFF.

This clonotype was recorded many times. V gene TRBV28 combines with J gene TRBJ1-1; D ambiguous. The germline CDR1 and CDR2 sequences are MDHEN and SYDVKM. Trimming shortened V by 6 bases and J by 1 base, and 15 bases separated the two germline ends. The CDR3 is 15 residues long. CDR3 DNA: TGTGCCAGCAGGCTCCGACCCACTTCGAACACTGAAGCTTTCTTT. Protein: CASRLRPTSNTEAFF.

The chain combines TRBV4-1 with TRBJ2-7; D uncertain. CDR3 length: 14 amino acids. Trimming removed 0 bases from V and 3 bases from J, with 9 bases in between. Germline V gene lookup returns CDR1 MGHRA and CDR2 YSYEKL. CDR3 region: CASSQEPANYEQYF. The CDR3, as DNA: TGCGCCAGCAGCCAAGAACCGGCGAACTACGAGCAGTACTTC.

The table lists this clonotype with many counts. V is TRBV5-1 and J is TRBJ1-1; D unresolved. Trimming removed 4 bases from V and 4 bases from J, with 14 bases in between. Germline loops: CDR1 SGHRS, CDR2 YFSETQ. This CDR3 has 14 residues. The CDR3 loop reads CASSPEEWGTEAFF. CDR3 coding DNA: TGCGCCAGCAGCCCGGAGGAGTGGGGCACTGAAGCTTTCTTT.